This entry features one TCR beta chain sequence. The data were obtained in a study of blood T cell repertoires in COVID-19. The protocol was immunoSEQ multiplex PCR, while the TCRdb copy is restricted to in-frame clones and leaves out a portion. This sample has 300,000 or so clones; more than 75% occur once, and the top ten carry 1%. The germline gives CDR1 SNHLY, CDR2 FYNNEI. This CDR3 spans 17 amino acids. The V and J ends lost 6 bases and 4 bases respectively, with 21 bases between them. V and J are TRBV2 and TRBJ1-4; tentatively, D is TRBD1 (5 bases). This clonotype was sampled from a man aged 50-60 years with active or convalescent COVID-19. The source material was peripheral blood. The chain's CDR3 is CASRPPSGKGLNEKLFF. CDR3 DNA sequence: TGTGCCAGCAGACCACCCTCAGGGAAGGGGCTTAATGAAAAACTGTTTTTT. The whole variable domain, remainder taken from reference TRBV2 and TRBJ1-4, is EPEVTQTPSHQVTQMGQEVILRCVPISNHLYFYWYRQILGQKVEFLVSFYNNEISEKSEIFDDQFSVERPDGSNFTLKIRSTKLEDSAMYFCASRPPSGKGLNEKLFFGSGTQLSVL.